The present entry profiles one T cell receptor beta chain with its context. The sample comes from a study of monozygotic twins with inflammatory bowel disease. Template switching appended UMIs that held a 6-nucleotide sample barcode. TCRdb reprocessed the 5' RACE reads and keeps a single row for each CDR3 protein, giving no DNA. The sample includes approximately 150,000 distinct CDR3 sequences. Sampling involved one blood draw (about 2.7 ml) for every donor. The CDR3 totals 15 residues. Germline loops: CDR1 DFQATT, CDR2 SNEGSKA (reference sequence). The sequenced sample consisted of blood. The sequence was collected from a human donor with ulcerative colitis or Crohn's disease, or a healthy co-twin of an affected twin (not recorded which). The V gene is TRBV20-1, the J gene TRBJ1-2; TCRdb reports TRBD1, a call that lacks DNA to check it against. CDR3 region: CSARRHNRGYYGYTF.